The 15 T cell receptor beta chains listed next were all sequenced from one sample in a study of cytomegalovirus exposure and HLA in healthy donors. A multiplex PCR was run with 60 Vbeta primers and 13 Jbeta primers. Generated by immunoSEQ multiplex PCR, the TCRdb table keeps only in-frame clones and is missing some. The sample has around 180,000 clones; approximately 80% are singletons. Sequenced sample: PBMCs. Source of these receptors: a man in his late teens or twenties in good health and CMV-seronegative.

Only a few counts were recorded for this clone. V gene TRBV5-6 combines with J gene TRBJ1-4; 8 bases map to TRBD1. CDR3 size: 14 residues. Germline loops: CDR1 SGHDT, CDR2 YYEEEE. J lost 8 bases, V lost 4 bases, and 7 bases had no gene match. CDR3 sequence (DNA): TGTGCCAGCAGCCTGACAGGGGCTGGGGAAAAACTGTTTTTT. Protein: CASSLTGAGEKLFF.

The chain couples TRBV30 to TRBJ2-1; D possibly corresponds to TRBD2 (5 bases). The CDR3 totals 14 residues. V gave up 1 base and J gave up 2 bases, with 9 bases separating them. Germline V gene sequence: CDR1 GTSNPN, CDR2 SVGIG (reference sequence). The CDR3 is CAWSAASTYNEQFF. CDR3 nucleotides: TGTGCCTGGAGTGCGGCTAGCACCTACAATGAGCAGTTCTTC.

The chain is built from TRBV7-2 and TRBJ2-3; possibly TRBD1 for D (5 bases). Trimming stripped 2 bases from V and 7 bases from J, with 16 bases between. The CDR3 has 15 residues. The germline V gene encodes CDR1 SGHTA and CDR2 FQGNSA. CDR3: CASSLSDSPANTQYF. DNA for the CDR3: TGTGCCAGCAGCTTATCTGACAGTCCAGCTAATACGCAGTATTTT.

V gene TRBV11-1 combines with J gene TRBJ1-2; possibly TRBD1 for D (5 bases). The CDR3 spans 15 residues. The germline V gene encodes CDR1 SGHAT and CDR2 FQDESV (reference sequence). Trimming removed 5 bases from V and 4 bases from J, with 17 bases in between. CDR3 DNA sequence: TGTGCCAGCAGCCCAACACCCCTCGGGGGCTATGGCTACACCTTC. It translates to CASSPTPLGGYGYTF.

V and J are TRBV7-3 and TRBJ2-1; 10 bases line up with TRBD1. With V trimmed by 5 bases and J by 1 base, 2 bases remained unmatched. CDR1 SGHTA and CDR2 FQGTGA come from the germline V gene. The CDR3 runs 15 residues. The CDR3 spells CASSEDRGSYNEQFF. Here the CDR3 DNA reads TGTGCCAGCAGCGAGGACAGGGGGTCCTACAATGAGCAGTTCTTC.

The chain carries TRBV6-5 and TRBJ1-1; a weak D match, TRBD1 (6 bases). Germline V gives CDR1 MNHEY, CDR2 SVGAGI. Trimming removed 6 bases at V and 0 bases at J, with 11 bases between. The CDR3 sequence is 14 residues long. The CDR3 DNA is TGTGCCAGCAGCAAGACAGGATTGAACACTGAAGCTTTCTTT. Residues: CASSKTGLNTEAFF.

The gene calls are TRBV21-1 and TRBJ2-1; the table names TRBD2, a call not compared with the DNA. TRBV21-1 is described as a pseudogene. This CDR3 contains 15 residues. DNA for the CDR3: TGTGCCAGCAGCAAGCGACATAGCGATCACAATGAGCAGTTCTTC. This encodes CASSKRHSDHNEQFF.

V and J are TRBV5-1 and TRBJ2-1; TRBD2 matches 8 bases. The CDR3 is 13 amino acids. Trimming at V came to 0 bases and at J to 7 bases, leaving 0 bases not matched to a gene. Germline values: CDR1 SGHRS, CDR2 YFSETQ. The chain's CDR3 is CASSLERGNEQFF. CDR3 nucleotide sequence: TGCGCCAGCAGCTTGGAGCGGGGGAATGAGCAGTTCTTC.

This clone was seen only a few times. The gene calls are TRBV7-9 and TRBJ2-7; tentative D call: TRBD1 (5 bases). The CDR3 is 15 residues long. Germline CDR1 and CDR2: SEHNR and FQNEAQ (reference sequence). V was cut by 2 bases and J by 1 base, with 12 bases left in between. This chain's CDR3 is CASSLLPGLSYEQYF. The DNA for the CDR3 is TGTGCCAGCAGCTTACTACCAGGGTTGTCCTACGAGCAGTACTTC.

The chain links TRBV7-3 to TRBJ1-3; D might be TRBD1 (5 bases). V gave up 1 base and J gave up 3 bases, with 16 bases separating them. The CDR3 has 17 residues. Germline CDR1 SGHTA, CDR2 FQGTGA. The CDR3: CASSLNRGIGGGNTIYF. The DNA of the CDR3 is TGTGCCAGCAGCTTAAACCGCGGGATCGGGGGTGGAAACACCATATATTTT.

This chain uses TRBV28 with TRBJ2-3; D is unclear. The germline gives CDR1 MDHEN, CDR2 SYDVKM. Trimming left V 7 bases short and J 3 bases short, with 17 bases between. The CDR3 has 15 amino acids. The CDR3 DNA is TGTGCCAGCAACCCCTTTGCCAGACTGACAGATACGCAGTATTTT. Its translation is CASNPFARLTDTQYF.

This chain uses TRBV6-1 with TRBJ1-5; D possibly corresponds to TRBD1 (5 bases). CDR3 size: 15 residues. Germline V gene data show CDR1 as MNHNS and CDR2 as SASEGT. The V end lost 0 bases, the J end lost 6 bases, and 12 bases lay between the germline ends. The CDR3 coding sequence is TGTGCCAGCAGTGAAGCGGGGGGACGCGGTCAGCCCCAGCATTTT. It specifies CASSEAGGRGQPQHF.

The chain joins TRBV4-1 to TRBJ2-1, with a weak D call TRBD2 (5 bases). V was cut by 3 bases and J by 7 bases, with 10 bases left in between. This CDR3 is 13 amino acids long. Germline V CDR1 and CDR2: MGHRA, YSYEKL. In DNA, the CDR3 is TGCGCCAGCAGCCAGGGCGGCGGGAATGAGCAGTTCTTC. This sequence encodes CASSQGGGNEQFF.

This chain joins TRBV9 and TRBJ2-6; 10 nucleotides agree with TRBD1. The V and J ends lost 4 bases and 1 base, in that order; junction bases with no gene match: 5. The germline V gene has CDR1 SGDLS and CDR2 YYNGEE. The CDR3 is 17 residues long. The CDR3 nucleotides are TGTGCCAGCAGCATGACAGGGGGCGCTTCTGGGGCCAACGTCCTGACTTTC. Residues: CASSMTGGASGANVLTF.

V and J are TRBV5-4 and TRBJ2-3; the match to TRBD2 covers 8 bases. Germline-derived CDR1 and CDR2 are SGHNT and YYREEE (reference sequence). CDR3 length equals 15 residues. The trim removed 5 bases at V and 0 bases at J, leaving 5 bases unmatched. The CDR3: CASRGPSGSTDTQYF. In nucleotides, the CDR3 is TGTGCCAGCAGAGGGCCTAGCGGGAGCACAGATACGCAGTATTTT.